This T cell receptor beta chain was sequenced in a study of blood T cell repertoires in COVID-19. At the level of the study: PBMCs, B-cell-depleted T cells, or T cells provided the cDNA or gDNA that made up the material.

The repertoire was sequenced with immunoSEQ multiplex PCR; TCRdb's copy has only in-frame clones and lacks some. Altogether approximately 260,000 clones are present, roughly 83% being singletons, with the ten largest covering under 5.5%. Trimming removed 2 bases from V and 6 bases from J, with 13 bases in between. The CDR3 runs to 14 residues. The germline gives CDR1 SGHAT, CDR2 FQNNGV. The sequencing input was peripheral blood. This sequence joins TRBV11-2 and TRBJ1-1; TRBD1 might be the D (5 bases). The TCR sequence derives from a man aged 55-75 years who had recovered from COVID-19. The DNA for the CDR3 is TGTGCCAGCAGCTTAACCACAGGAACCCCTGAAGCTTTCTTT. This sequence encodes CASSLTTGTPEAFF.